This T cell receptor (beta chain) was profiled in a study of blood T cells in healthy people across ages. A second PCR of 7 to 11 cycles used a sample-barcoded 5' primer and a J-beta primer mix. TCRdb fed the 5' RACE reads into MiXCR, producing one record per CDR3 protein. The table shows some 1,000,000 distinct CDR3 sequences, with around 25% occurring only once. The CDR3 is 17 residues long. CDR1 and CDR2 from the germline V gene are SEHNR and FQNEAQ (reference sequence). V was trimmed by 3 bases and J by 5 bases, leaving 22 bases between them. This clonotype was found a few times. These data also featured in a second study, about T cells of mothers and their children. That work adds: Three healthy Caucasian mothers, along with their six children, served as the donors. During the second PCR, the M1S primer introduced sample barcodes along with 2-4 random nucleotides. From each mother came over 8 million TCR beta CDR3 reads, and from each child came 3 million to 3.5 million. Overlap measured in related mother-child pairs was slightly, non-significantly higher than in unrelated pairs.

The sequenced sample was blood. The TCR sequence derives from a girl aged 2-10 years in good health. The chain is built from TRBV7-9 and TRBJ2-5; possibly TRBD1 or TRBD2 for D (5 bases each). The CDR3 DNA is TGTGCCAGCAGCTTCCGGGGCTTCCCTTCCCCCCAGGAGACCCAGTACTTC. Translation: CASSFRGFPSPQETQYF.